This TCR beta chain stems from a study of cytomegalovirus exposure and HLA in healthy donors. Notes on the study in general: There were reportedly fewer N-insertions in an Asian-associated ancestry cluster than the roughly 680-donor mean, in a later analysis.

PCR involved 60 Vbeta and 13 Jbeta primers. Original processing methods: Around 10 million of the roughly 80 million unique TCR beta chains counted in a later analysis were shared. Some clones are missing from TCRdb's copy, which holds only in-frame ones; the method was immunoSEQ multiplex PCR. V, J and clone size were drawn from that table, and D and trimming were deduced from the DNA. This sample has around 190,000 clones; roughly 85% occur once, and the top ten carry about 2%. Of note for this clone: Its antigen is unknown.

The CDR3 spans 15 residues. Germline CDR1 SGHRS, CDR2 YFSETQ. V lost 3 bases, J lost 3 bases, and 3 bases stayed unmatched. The receptor comes from a woman between 45 and 65 years old in good health and CMV-seronegative. Sequencing was done on a sample of PBMCs. The chain uses TRBV5-1 and TRBJ2-2, with TRBD1 matching over 9 bases. CDR3 amino acids: CASSSGQGDTGELFF. CDR3 sequence (DNA): TGCGCCAGCAGCTCGGGACAGGGCGACACCGGGGAGCTGTTTTTT.